These T cell receptor beta chains were read from a single sample in a study of neurological immune-mediated disorders. MiXCR was run by TCRdb on the 5' RACE reads, yielding one entry per CDR3 protein. There are approximately 50,000 distinct CDR3 sequences in the sample; around 3.6% occur only once, and roughly 1.5% lies in the top ten. The sample consisted of PBMCs. These receptors originate from a man aged 30 to 39 with multiple sclerosis. Both conserved end residues are part of each CDR3. The D gene is left open where the match is weak. Where a row states a size, it is once, few, many or the class of an expanded clone; other rows omit it.

j_call v_call clone_size d_call cdr3_length cdr3_nt cdr3_aa
TRBJ2-1 TRBV7-6 . TRBD2 17 TGTGCCAGCAGCTTAGACCCAGGGACTAGCATATTCAATGAGCAGTTCTTC CASSLDPGTSIFNEQFF
TRBJ1-1 TRBV4-1 many TRBD1 17 TGCGCCAGCAGCCAAGATTTGGGAACAGGGGGAGGTACTGAAGCTTTCTTT CASSQDLGTGGGTEAFF
TRBJ2-5 TRBV7-3 . . 14 TGTGCCAGCAGCTTAACAGGGAACCAAGAGACCCAGTACTTC CASSLTGNQETQYF
TRBJ1-2 TRBV2 many TRBD1 14 TGTGCCAGCAGTGGACAGGGACCGACCTATGGCTACACCTTC CASSGQGPTYGYTF
TRBJ1-2 TRBV28 many TRBD1 17 TGTGCCAGCAGTTCCCCCGGGACAGGGACCCTTGACTATGGCTACACCTTC CASSSPGTGTLDYGYTF
TRBJ2-1 TRBV6-6 few . 15 TGTGCCAGCAGAACCGGGACGATAGCCTACAATGAGCAGTTCTTC CASRTGTIAYNEQFF
TRBJ1-6 TRBV20-1 . . 13 TGCAGTGCTACCGTGGGGGGGGAATCACCCCTCAACTTT CSATVGGESPLNF
TRBJ2-7 TRBV27 many TRBD1 13 TGTGCCAGCCGGGACAGGGACCAGTACGAGCAGTACTTC CASRDRDQYEQYF
TRBJ2-1 TRBV18 many TRBD1 15 TGTGCCAGCTCGACAGGGCGAAACTCCTACAATGAGCAGTTCTTC CASSTGRNSYNEQFF
TRBJ1-1 TRBV29-1 many TRBD1 13 TGCAGCGTTTCGACAGGGCTAAGCACTGAAGCTTTCTTT CSVSTGLSTEAFF
TRBJ2-3 TRBV29-1 many . 14 TGCAGCGTTGCCAGCGGACTAAGCACAGATACGCAGTATTTT CSVASGLSTDTQYF
TRBJ2-2 TRBV28 many . 15 TGTGCCAGCAGTTCCGGGGCTCCGAACACCGGGGAGCTGTTTTTT CASSSGAPNTGELFF
TRBJ2-3 TRBV20-1 medium-sized TRBD2 17 TGCAGTGCTAGACTCCTTCCGAAGCGGGAGATCAGAGATACGCAGTATTTT CSARLLPKREIRDTQYF
TRBJ1-1 TRBV29-1 many . 10 TGCAGCGGACAGATGACTGAAGCTTTCTTT CSGQMTEAFF
TRBJ2-1 TRBV28 many TRBD2 16 TGTGCCAGCAGTTTCCCGGGACTAGCGGGAGAAAATGAGCAGTTCTTC CASSFPGLAGENEQFF
TRBJ2-7 TRBV12-3/TRBV12-4 many TRBD1 12 TGTGCCAGCGGGGACAGCTTCTACGAGCAGTACTTC CASGDSFYEQYF
TRBJ2-1 TRBV29-1 many TRBD2 18 TGCAGCGTTGATCAAGTAGCGGGAGGTCGGTTTTTGTACAATGAGCAGTTCTTC CSVDQVAGGRFLYNEQFF
TRBJ2-5 TRBV5-1 many TRBD1 14 TGCGCCAGCAGCCTGGGGGACAGGGCAGAGACCCAGTACTTC CASSLGDRAETQYF
TRBJ1-2 TRBV12-3/TRBV12-4 many . 13 TGTGCCAGCACCCCCTCGGGGTTGCGGGGCTACACCTTC CASTPSGLRGYTF
TRBJ1-5 TRBV20-1 many . 13 TGCAGTGCTAGTGGGACTCTTGGGGGGCCCCAGCATTTT CSASGTLGGPQHF
TRBJ1-1 TRBV20-1 many TRBD1 12 TGCAGTGCTGAGACAGGGCCCACTGAAGCTTTCTTT CSAETGPTEAFF
TRBJ2-3 TRBV3-1 many TRBD2 18 TGTGCCAGCAGCCAAGGAGGTCTAGCGGGGGGGCCACGAGATACGCAGTATTTT CASSQGGLAGGPRDTQYF
TRBJ1-2 TRBV29-1 few . 13 TGCAGCGTTGAACCATTCGACGGCTATGGCTACACCTTC CSVEPFDGYGYTF
TRBJ2-2 TRBV14 medium-sized . 11 TGTGCCAGCAGCCAGACCGGGGAGCTGTTTTTT CASSQTGELFF
TRBJ2-7 TRBV7-3 many . 13 TGTGCCAGCAGCTCCCCGGTAAGAGGAGAGCAGTACTTC CASSSPVRGEQYF
TRBJ1-3 TRBV10-3 many . 13 TGTGCCATCAGCCGGGACTCTGGAAACACCATATATTTT CAISRDSGNTIYF
TRBJ2-6 TRBV20-1 many . 14 TGCAGTGCAGCGGCCGGGTCTGGGGCCAACGTCCTGACTTTC CSAAAGSGANVLTF
TRBJ2-4 TRBV3-1 many TRBD1 15 TGTGCCAGCAGCCAAGGAGACCACAGGGGGAACATTCAGTACTTC CASSQGDHRGNIQYF
TRBJ2-1 TRBV29-1 many . 16 TGCAGCGCCGCACGCTCCGGGACAAACTCCTACAATGAGCAGTTCTTC CSAARSGTNSYNEQFF